Each of the 21 T cell receptor beta chains below was sequenced from the same sample in a study of control samples from healthy donors and cancer patients. Assay: immunoSEQ multiplex PCR; the TCRdb copy retains only in-frame clones and omits some. Among under 200,000 clones listed, roughly nine tenths were seen once. The sequenced sample was blood. The receptors stem from a woman in her 30s in good health.

The J gene is TRBJ2-3, the V gene TRBV7-9, with 13 positions matching TRBD2. V was pared by 5 bases and J by 4 bases, with 6 bases of the junction left unmatched. Germline CDR1 reads SEHNR; CDR2 reads FQNEAQ (reference sequence). CDR3 size: 16 residues. As DNA, the CDR3 is TGTGCCAGCAGCAGACCCGGGACTAGCGGGGCAGATACGCAGTATTTT. It encodes CASSRPGTSGADTQYF.

This clone was seen once. The chain has TRBV6-5 and TRBJ1-1; D gene ambiguous. The CDR3 loop spans 15 amino acids. Trimming shortened V by 0 bases and J by 0 bases, and 8 bases separated the two germline ends. The V gene's germline CDR1 is MNHEY and CDR2 SVGAGI. This CDR3 is CASSYSGQVNTEAFF. CDR3 DNA sequence: TGTGCCAGCAGTTACTCCGGGCAGGTGAACACTGAAGCTTTCTTT.

The V call is TRBV21-1, the J call TRBJ2-1; TRBD2 reflects the table's D call only, with no check against the DNA. TRBV21-1 is shown as a pseudogene. The CDR3 runs 18 residues. The CDR3 coding sequence is TGTGCCAGCAGCAAAGAATGGGGGACTAGCGAAGGCTACAATGAGCAGTTCTTC. Translation gives CASSKEWGTSEGYNEQFF.

The V call is TRBV9, the J call TRBJ2-2; a weak D match, TRBD1 (6 bases). The CDR3 contains 13 residues. The V end lost 0 bases, the J end lost 6 bases, and 6 bases lay between the germline ends. The germline CDR1 and CDR2 sequences are SGDLS and YYNGEE. The CDR3 reads CASSVGGPGELFF. CDR3 nucleotides: TGTGCCAGCAGCGTAGGGGGGCCCGGGGAGCTGTTTTTT.

This rearrangement joins TRBV12-1 to TRBJ2-3; the listed D gene, TRBD2, was not tested against the DNA. TRBV12-1 is a documented pseudogene. The CDR3 runs to 15 residues. CDR3 sequence reads: CASSSPSGGWDTQYF. CDR3 in DNA: TGTGCCAGCAGCTCTCCTAGCGGAGGTTGGGATACGCAGTATTTT.

The CDR3 DNA sequence: TGTGCCAGCTCACCACTAGCGGCAGATACGCAGTATTTT. This translates into CASSPLAADTQYF. The rearrangement uses TRBV18 and TRBJ2-3; a weak D match, TRBD2 (6 bases). Trimming left V 1 base short and J 4 bases short, with 6 bases between. Germline CDR1 reads KGHSH; CDR2 reads LQKENI. The CDR3 covers 13 residues.

The chain links TRBV7-9 to TRBJ2-5; D unclear. V was pared by 2 bases and J by 5 bases, with 12 bases between. CDR1 and CDR2 from the germline V gene are SEHNR and FQNEAQ (reference sequence). The CDR3 runs to 14 residues. The CDR3 coding sequence is TGTGCCAGCAGCTTACGAGGAGTTCTTGAGACCCAGTACTTC. The encoded protein is CASSLRGVLETQYF.

The rearrangement uses TRBV28 and TRBJ1-2; 7 bases fit TRBD1. Germline V lookup: CDR1 MDHEN, CDR2 SYDVKM. After removal of 6 bases from V and 2 bases from J, the junction contained 6 bases not matched to a gene. CDR3 size: 14 residues. Written as DNA, the CDR3 is TGTGCCAGCAGAAAGGACAGGATCAACTATGGCTACACCTTC. Translation gives CASRKDRINYGYTF.

This chain connects TRBV6-6 to TRBJ1-2; unclear D gene. Per germline, CDR1 MNHNY and CDR2 SVGAGI (reference sequence). Between the trimmed V and J ends, which lost 2 bases and 0 bases, there was a span of 4 bases. The CDR3 has 13 residues. DNA of the CDR3: TGTGCCAGCAGTTACGACGCTAACTATGGCTACACCTTC. Translation gives CASSYDANYGYTF.

The sample holds a few counts of this clone. This chain connects TRBV10-3 to TRBJ1-6; D is unresolved. Germline CDR1 and CDR2: ENHRY and SYGVKD. Trimming pared 3 bases from V and 0 bases from J, leaving 9 bases between. CDR3 length: 16 residues. The DNA for the CDR3 is TGTGCCATCAGTGACGGGGAAAGCTCCTATAATTCACCCCTCCACTTT. This sequence encodes CAISDGESSYNSPLHF.

This chain links TRBV12-5 with TRBJ2-2; D unresolved. The length of the CDR3 is 14 residues. V gave up 1 base and J gave up 4 bases, with 7 bases separating them. From germline, CDR1 is LGHNT and CDR2 FRNRAP. CDR3 sequence: CASGLELPTGELFF. In DNA, the CDR3 is TGTGCTAGTGGTTTGGAACTACCCACCGGGGAGCTGTTTTTT.

V and J are TRBV28 and TRBJ1-1; 8 nucleotides match TRBD1. CDR1 is MDHEN and CDR2 is SYDVKM in the germline V gene. CDR3 size: 13 residues. V lost 4 bases and J lost 6; bases outside the gene matches: 4. The CDR3 DNA is TGTGCCAGCAGTTCCAGGGGGCTGGCTGAAGCTTTCTTT. It codes for CASSSRGLAEAFF.

The gene calls are TRBV2 and TRBJ2-1; 11 bases line up with TRBD2. Trimming at V came to 6 bases and at J to 7 bases, leaving 8 bases not matched to a gene. This CDR3 is built from 15 residues. The germline V gene has CDR1 SNHLY and CDR2 FYNNEI. The chain's CDR3 is CASRGTSGGSNEQFF. Written as DNA, the CDR3 is TGTGCCAGCAGAGGTACTAGCGGGGGAAGTAATGAGCAGTTCTTC.

The gene calls are TRBV18 and TRBJ1-4; 9 nucleotides align to TRBD1. CDR1 and CDR2 from the germline V gene are KGHSH and LQKENI. The CDR3 extends over 14 amino acids. Trimming took 2 bases from V and 11 from J; bases not matched to a gene: 6. The CDR3: CASSPATGGDKLFF. The CDR3 DNA sequence: TGTGCCAGCTCACCAGCGACAGGGGGGGATAAACTGTTTTTT.

This clone was recorded only once. The rearrangement joins TRBV4-1 to TRBJ2-1, with D possibly matching TRBD2 (6 bases). The CDR3 spans 16 residues. Germline CDR1 is MGHRA and CDR2 is YSYEKL. V was trimmed by 1 base and J by 5 bases, leaving 15 bases between them. The CDR3 sequence is CASSQGWGRTDNEQFF. The CDR3 DNA reads as TGCGCCAGCAGCCAAGGGTGGGGGAGGACCGACAATGAGCAGTTCTTC.

The rearrangement joins TRBV5-5 to TRBJ2-7; TRBD1 agrees at 10 bases. This CDR3 has 14 residues. J lost 6 bases, V lost 4 bases, and 7 bases had no gene match. The V gene's germline CDR1 is SGHKS and CDR2 YYEKEE (reference sequence). The CDR3 DNA is TGTGCCAGCAGCAACCGGGACAGGGGCGGCGAGCAGTACTTC. Its translation is CASSNRDRGGEQYF.

This chain connects TRBV24-1 to TRBJ2-5, with D maybe TRBD1 (6 bases). The CDR3 is 15 amino acids. The germline V gene encodes CDR1 KGHDR and CDR2 SFDVKD. Trimming removed 0 bases at V and 4 bases at J, with 11 bases between. The CDR3 protein is CATSDLAGVRETQYF. The CDR3 DNA is TGTGCCACCAGTGATTTGGCAGGGGTGCGAGAGACCCAGTACTTC.

The chain couples TRBV3-1 (or the pseudogene TRBV3-2) to TRBJ1-2; D call uncertain. Trimming shortened V by 4 bases and J by 3 bases, and 12 bases separated the two germline ends. The germline CDR1 and CDR2 sequences are LGHDT and YNNKEL (reference sequence). The CDR3 spans 14 residues. The CDR3 coding sequence is TGTGCCAGCAGCCGTCCCGGACGGGACTATGGCTACACCTTC. Its protein product is CASSRPGRDYGYTF.

The chain combines TRBV18 with TRBJ1-6; a possible D gene is TRBD1 (5 bases). The CDR3 extends over 14 amino acids. V gave up 2 bases and J gave up 5 bases, with 7 bases separating them. The germline V gene has CDR1 KGHSH and CDR2 LQKENI. As DNA, the CDR3 is TGTGCCAGCTCACCAACGGGGGATAATTCACCCCTCCACTTT. Amino acids: CASSPTGDNSPLHF.

The chain is built from TRBV28 and TRBJ2-1; the D gene is possibly TRBD2 (6 bases). CDR1 MDHEN and CDR2 SYDVKM come from the germline V gene. Trimming shortened V by 9 bases and J by 0 bases, and 12 bases separated the two germline ends. The CDR3 loop spans 14 amino acids. The CDR3 loop is CASIRLGSYNEQFF. The CDR3 coding sequence is TGTGCCAGTATTCGACTAGGCTCCTACAATGAGCAGTTCTTC.

The gene calls are TRBV4-1 and TRBJ1-3; D is unclear. CDR1 and CDR2 (germline): MGHRA, YSYEKL. V lost 1 base and J 0 bases, leaving 10 bases between the germline ends. The CDR3 has 16 residues. CDR3 sequence: CASSQVAANSGNTIYF. In DNA form, the CDR3 reads TGCGCCAGCAGCCAAGTGGCGGCGAACTCTGGAAACACCATATATTTT.